What follows are 11 T cell receptor beta chains derived from one specimen sequenced in a study of blood T cell repertoires in COVID-19. Here immunoSEQ multiplex PCR was the method, and the copy in TCRdb shows in-frame clones only, minus some. The sample yields around 310,000 clones, roughly 86% seen once. Sequenced: PBMCs or T cells enriched from blood (not recorded which). These receptor sequences come from a young woman who had recovered from COVID-19.

V and J are TRBV5-4 and TRBJ1-2, with a possible D match to TRBD1 (5 bases). In germline, CDR1 is SGHNT, CDR2 YYREEE (reference sequence). The V end lost 2 bases, the J end lost 8 bases, and 16 bases lay between the germline ends. This CDR3 comprises 14 residues. As DNA, the CDR3 is TGTGCCAGCAGCTTTGATTCAGGGTCGGAGGGCTACACCTTC. Residues: CASSFDSGSEGYTF.

This chain connects TRBV5-5 to TRBJ1-2; D may be TRBD1 (6 bases). Deletions cut 4 bases from V and 4 bases from J, with 17 bases between. Germline loops: CDR1 SGHKS, CDR2 YYEKEE (reference sequence). This CDR3 is built from 15 residues. The CDR3 is CASSIQGGGIYGYTF. In DNA, the CDR3 is TGTGCCAGCAGCATACAGGGCGGGGGGATCTATGGCTACACCTTC.

The rearrangement joins TRBV5-6 to TRBJ2-7, with 8 bases aligning to TRBD1. J lost 7 bases, V lost 5 bases, and 17 bases had no gene match. The CDR3 spans 16 residues. Germline V gene lookup returns CDR1 SGHDT and CDR2 YYEEEE. CDR3 sequence (DNA): TGTGCCAGCAGTTTTGGATGGGGACAGGTTTTTACGGAGCAGTACTTC. It specifies CASSFGWGQVFTEQYF. Complete variable domain (other parts from reference TRBV5-6 and TRBJ2-7): DAGVTQSPTHLIKTRGQQVTLRCSPKSGHDTVSWYQQALGQGPQFIFQYYEEEERQRGNFPDRFSGHQFPNYSSELNVNALLLGDSALYLCASSFGWGQVFTEQYFGPGTRLTVT.

The V and J genes are TRBV15 and TRBJ1-5; no clear D. The CDR3 runs 13 residues. Germline V gene sequence: CDR1 LNHNV, CDR2 YYDKDF (reference sequence). Trimming took 5 bases from V and 0 from J, leaving 5 bases between them. The CDR3 is CATSQYSNQPQHF. In DNA, the CDR3 is TGTGCCACCAGCCAGTATAGCAATCAGCCCCAGCATTTT. Based on the CDR3 plus reference TRBV15 and TRBJ1-5, the full variable domain is DAMVIQNPRYQVTQFGKPVTLSCSQTLNHNVMYWYQQKSSQAPKLLFHYYDKDFNNEADTPDNFQSRRPNTSFCFLDIRSPGLGDTAMYLCATSQYSNQPQHFGDGTRLSIL.

This chain connects TRBV6-2 or TRBV6-3 to TRBJ2-7; 13 bases map to TRBD2. The CDR3 is 14 amino acids. The V segment lost 5 bases and the J segment 3 bases; nucleotides outside the gene matches: 1. CDR1 and CDR2 from the germline V gene are MNHEY and SVGEGT. In DNA form, the CDR3 reads TGTGCCAGCAGTAGGACTAGCGGGGGCTACGAGCAGTACTTC. The encoded protein is CASSRTSGGYEQYF.

The J gene is TRBJ1-4, the V gene TRBV10-3; D uncertain. Looked up from germline, CDR1 is ENHRY and CDR2 is SYGVKD. V lost 3 bases and J 4 bases, leaving 6 bases between the germline ends. The CDR3 contains 13 residues. The CDR3 bases are TGTGCCATCAGTGATACAGATAATGAAAAACTGTTTTTT. This sequence encodes CAISDTDNEKLFF.

The V gene is TRBV7-9, the J gene TRBJ1-1; TRBD1 agrees at 7 bases. The CDR3 loop spans 15 amino acids. Per germline, CDR1 SEHNR and CDR2 FQNEAQ (reference sequence). V was clipped by 1 base and J by 4 bases; unmatched bases: 6. The CDR3 coding sequence is TGTGCCAGCAGCTTAGGCTACAGGGGTTCCACTGAAGCTTTCTTT. Its protein product is CASSLGYRGSTEAFF.

The rearrangement uses TRBV9 and TRBJ1-4, with D possibly TRBD1 on 6 matching bases. Germline loops: CDR1 SGDLS, CDR2 YYNGEE. There are 17 residues in the CDR3. The V end lost 2 bases, the J end lost 8 bases, and 22 bases lay between the germline ends. CDR3 sequence: CASSVALQGHGEEKLFF. In DNA form, the CDR3 reads TGTGCCAGCAGCGTCGCCCTTCAGGGACACGGGGAGGAAAAACTGTTTTTT.

The chain is built from TRBV9 and TRBJ2-1; TRBD2 agrees at 12 bases. This CDR3 is 17 amino acids long. CDR1 and CDR2 from the germline V gene are SGDLS and YYNGEE. V lost 3 bases and J lost 8; bases outside the gene matches: 12. CDR3 sequence reads: CASSAFPSGRAGHEQFF. The CDR3 DNA sequence: TGTGCCAGCAGCGCCTTCCCTAGCGGGAGGGCCGGTCATGAGCAGTTCTTC.

The rearrangement links TRBV6-5 to TRBJ2-7; D possibly corresponds to TRBD2 (6 bases). This CDR3 contains 13 residues. Germline V gene data show CDR1 as MNHEY and CDR2 as SVGAGI. Trimming shortened V by 6 bases and J by 2 bases, and 11 bases separated the two germline ends. Written as DNA, the CDR3 is TGTGCCAGCAGAACTAGCATTGCCTACGAGCAGTACTTC. Amino acid sequence: CASRTSIAYEQYF.

The chain carries TRBV3-1 (or the pseudogene TRBV3-2) and TRBJ1-2, with D maybe TRBD1 (6 bases). There are 13 residues in the CDR3. The germline gives CDR1 LGHDT, CDR2 YNNKEL (reference sequence). Between the trimmed V and J ends, which lost 4 bases and 2 bases, there was a span of 8 bases. This CDR3 is CASSLDRNYGYTF. DNA of the CDR3: TGTGCCAGCAGCCTGGACAGAAACTATGGCTACACCTTC.